These 27 T cell receptor beta chains were all obtained from the same sample, sequenced in a study of response to subunit inactivated influenza vaccine (dated by TCRdb to between 2017 and 2018). Receptors were amplified or captured by RT-PCR. The sequencer was an Illumina HiSeq 2500. The raw public data were reprocessed by TCRdb itself: fastp quality trimming at Q25, MiXCR clonotype calling, in-frame beta chains only. Merged by CDR3 protein, the rows form single entries marked with the most common genes and DNA. A total of around 470,000 distinct CDR3 sequences appear in this sample, approximately 7.2% of them only once. Under 15% of the sample rests with the top ten. The source was PBMCs from blood, collected 23 to 25 months after vaccination. These receptors all come from a man aged 50-75 years who received an inactivated influenza vaccine. Donor details come from another sample of the same person, matched by shared clones.

The chain recombines TRBV5-1 with TRBJ1-5; the match to TRBD1 covers 8 bases. V lost 4 bases, J lost 2 bases, and 5 bases stayed unmatched. Germline V gene data show CDR1 as SGHRS and CDR2 as YFSETQ. The CDR3 sequence is 15 residues long. The DNA for the CDR3 is TGCGCCAGCAGCCCCTGGGGACAGGGCAATCAGCCCCAGCATTTT. Translated: CASSPWGQGNQPQHF.

This clonotype was seen at least ten times. The chain uses TRBV7-2 and TRBJ1-2; 7 bases line up with TRBD1. CDR1 and CDR2 from the germline V gene are SGHTA and FQGNSA. The CDR3 is 13 residues long. V lost 8 bases to trimming and J lost 2 bases; unmatched junction nucleotides: 5. The CDR3 region is CASEDRLNYGYTF. In nucleotides, the CDR3 is TGTGCCAGCGAGGACAGGCTCAACTATGGCTACACCTTC.

This clonotype turned up a few times. The chain employs TRBV4-1 and TRBJ2-2; D is perhaps TRBD1 (6 bases). Germline V gives CDR1 MGHRA, CDR2 YSYEKL. The V end was cut by 0 bases, the J end by 7 bases, with 24 bases between. The length of the CDR3 is 19 residues. DNA of the CDR3: TGCGCCAGCAGCCAAGATAGTTGGCGTCAGGGGATTTTTGGCGGGGAGCTGTTTTTT. It specifies CASSQDSWRQGIFGGELFF.

The chain links TRBV30 to TRBJ1-2; tentatively, D is TRBD1 (6 bases). The ends were cut back, 2 bases at V and 5 bases at J, with 24 bases in the middle. This CDR3 has 17 residues. The germline CDR1 and CDR2 sequences are GTSNPN and SVGIG (reference sequence). The CDR3 region has the DNA TGTGCCTGGAGTCCCCAGGGGCGGACGGAAGTTCTTTATGGCTACACCTTC. It specifies CAWSPQGRTEVLYGYTF.

The chain couples TRBV5-5 to TRBJ2-6; D remains unclear. V gave up 5 bases and J gave up 0 bases, with 18 bases separating them. The CDR3 is 18 amino acids. Per germline, CDR1 SGHKS and CDR2 YYEKEE (reference sequence). The CDR3 DNA sequence: TGTGCCAGCAGTCCCCCGGGCGTCGGTGACTCTGGGGCCAACGTCCTGACTTTC. Translating gives CASSPPGVGDSGANVLTF.

This chain uses TRBV7-9 with TRBJ2-5; D is ambiguous. Deletions cut 2 bases from V and 5 bases from J, with 12 bases between. This CDR3 is built from 14 residues. Germline loops: CDR1 SEHNR, CDR2 FQNEAQ (reference sequence). This CDR3 reads CASSLYIEEETQYF. The CDR3 bases are TGTGCCAGCAGCTTATACATCGAGGAGGAGACCCAGTACTTC.

This clonotype was counted only a few times. The chain employs TRBV20-1 and TRBJ1-2; D unclear. The germline V and J ends were trimmed by 5 bases and 0 bases, with 7 bases remaining between them. Germline loops: CDR1 DFQATT, CDR2 SNEGSKA (reference sequence). The CDR3 runs to 12 residues. The CDR3 DNA reads TGCAGTGCTTCCACAGCTAACTATGGCTACACCTTC. Translating it yields CSASTANYGYTF.

The chain is built from TRBV4-3 and TRBJ1-2; D gene unclear. Germline V gene data show CDR1 as LGHNA and CDR2 as YSLEER. V gave up 0 bases and J gave up 2 bases, with 7 bases separating them. This CDR3 is built from 14 residues. The CDR3 sequence: CASSQDYGNYGYTF. In nucleotides, the CDR3 is TGCGCCAGCAGCCAAGATTACGGGAACTATGGCTACACCTTC.

A few counts support this clonotype. The chain carries TRBV12-3 or TRBV12-4 and TRBJ2-1, with 8 bases that match TRBD1. With 5 bases clipped from V and 1 base from J, the junction kept 7 bases outside the gene matches. CDR3 size: 16 residues. As DNA, the CDR3 is TGTGCCAGCAGTGGTACAGGGGGAAAATCCTACAATGAGCAGTTCTTC. Protein sequence: CASSGTGGKSYNEQFF.

The chain couples TRBV7-2 to TRBJ1-4; 10 bases are shared with TRBD1. CDR1 and CDR2 from the germline V gene are SGHTA and FQGNSA. The V gene end was trimmed by 5 bases and the J gene end by 8 bases; junction bases not matched to a gene: 8. CDR3 size: 15 residues. The CDR3 sequence is CASSPRQGAREKLFF. CDR3 in DNA: TGTGCCAGCAGCCCAAGACAGGGGGCAAGGGAAAAACTGTTTTTT.

This clonotype was seen more than once but under ten times. CDR3 DNA: TGCGCCAGCAGCTTGGACCCCTCCGGGGAGCTGTTTTTT. Translating gives CASSLDPSGELFF. The chain combines TRBV5-1 with TRBJ2-2; no clear D. CDR3 size: 13 residues. The V end was cut by 0 bases, the J end by 6 bases, with 6 bases between. Germline V gives CDR1 SGHRS, CDR2 YFSETQ.

There are a few counts of this clonotype. The V and J genes are TRBV5-1 and TRBJ2-7; 10 positions agree with TRBD1. Germline assignment: CDR1 SGHRS and CDR2 YFSETQ. Trimming at V came to 4 bases and at J to 1 base, leaving 8 bases not matched to a gene. The CDR3 runs 16 residues. CDR3 DNA: TGCGCCAGCAGCAAAGGGACAGGGGTGGGGTCCTACGAGCAGTACTTC. Residues: CASSKGTGVGSYEQYF. Combining the CDR3 with reference TRBV5-1 and TRBJ2-7 gives the whole variable domain KAGVTQTPRYLIKTRGQQVTLSCSPISGHRSVSWYQQTPGQGLQFLFEYFSETQRNKGNFPGRFSGRQFSNSRSEMNVSTLELGDSALYLCASSKGTGVGSYEQYFGPGTRLTVT.

This clonotype was observed many times. The chain has TRBV11-2 and TRBJ2-3; no clear D. V was pared by 6 bases and J by 2 bases, with 18 bases between. The CDR3 consists of 16 residues. Germline values: CDR1 SGHAT, CDR2 FQNNGV. CDR3 in amino acids: CASRIPIWGNTDTQYF. CDR3 in DNA: TGTGCCAGCAGGATCCCAATATGGGGTAACACAGATACGCAGTATTTT. Drawing the rest from reference TRBV11-2 and TRBJ2-3, the complete variable domain is EAGVAQSPRYKIIEKRQSVAFWCNPISGHATLYWYQQILGQGPKLLIQFQNNGVVDDSQLPKDRFSAERLKGVDSTLKIQPAKLEDSAVYLCASRIPIWGNTDTQYFGPGTRLTVL.

This clonotype appeared a few times. The chain links TRBV2 to TRBJ1-5; D remains ambiguous. The CDR3 is 17 residues long. V lost 0 bases, J lost 3 bases, and 15 bases lay in between. Germline V gives CDR1 SNHLY, CDR2 FYNNEI. CDR3 sequence: CASSEATGRRSNQPQHF. In DNA form, the CDR3 reads TGTGCCAGCAGTGAAGCCACGGGGAGGCGTTCCAATCAGCCCCAGCATTTT.

The chain employs TRBV5-1 and TRBJ2-3; D is ambiguous. Germline assignment: CDR1 SGHRS and CDR2 YFSETQ. Deletions cut 2 bases from V and 0 bases from J, with 10 bases between. This CDR3 contains 15 residues. The DNA for the CDR3 is TGCGCCAGCAGCTTTCACGGGCCCAGCACAGATACGCAGTATTTT. It yields the protein CASSFHGPSTDTQYF. Filled out from reference TRBV5-1 and TRBJ2-3, the complete variable domain reads KAGVTQTPRYLIKTRGQQVTLSCSPISGHRSVSWYQQTPGQGLQFLFEYFSETQRNKGNFPGRFSGRQFSNSRSEMNVSTLELGDSALYLCASSFHGPSTDTQYFGPGTRLTVL.

This sequence joins TRBV28 and TRBJ2-1, with D possibly matching TRBD2 (5 bases). The CDR3 runs to 16 residues. Germline loops: CDR1 MDHEN, CDR2 SYDVKM. V dropped 5 bases and J dropped 0 bases, with 14 bases sitting between them. Here the CDR3 reads CASSGSGANSYNEQFF. In DNA form, the CDR3 reads TGTGCCAGCAGTGGCAGCGGAGCCAACTCCTACAATGAGCAGTTCTTC.

Remarks on this clonotype: At one end the junction does not follow the germline gene, possibly because of a read error. The chain uses TRBV11-3 and TRBJ2-7; D ambiguous. This CDR3 is built from 13 residues. Germline V lookup: CDR1 SGHNT, CDR2 YENEEA. This CDR3 is CATSLDRFGEQYF. The CDR3 DNA reads as TGTGCCACCAGCTTAGATCGCTTCGGGGAGCAGTACTTC.

The table lists this clonotype with a few counts. V gene TRBV10-3 combines with J gene TRBJ2-1; 7 bases line up with TRBD2. Germline V CDR1 and CDR2: ENHRY, SYGVKD. V was clipped by 7 bases and J by 6 bases; unmatched bases: 12. This CDR3 has 15 residues. The CDR3 coding sequence is TGTGCCATCAATTCTGGACTAGGGGCTATCAATGAGCAGTTCTTC. Its protein is CAINSGLGAINEQFF.

This rearrangement joins TRBV11-2 to TRBJ1-1; 11 bases line up with TRBD1. The V gene end was trimmed by 0 bases and the J gene end by 4 bases; junction bases not matched to a gene: 4. Germline CDR1 and CDR2: SGHAT and FQNNGV. The CDR3 extends over 16 amino acids. CDR3 loop: CASSLDLGTGGTEAFF. CDR3 in DNA: TGTGCCAGCAGCTTAGATCTTGGGACAGGGGGCACTGAAGCTTTCTTT. The full variable domain, rest sourced from reference TRBV11-2 and TRBJ1-1, is EAGVAQSPRYKIIEKRQSVAFWCNPISGHATLYWYQQILGQGPKLLIQFQNNGVVDDSQLPKDRFSAERLKGVDSTLKIQPAKLEDSAVYLCASSLDLGTGGTEAFFGQGTRLTVV.

V gene TRBV6-5 combines with J gene TRBJ2-5, with D unresolved. The CDR3 consists of 16 residues. The germline V gene has CDR1 MNHEY and CDR2 SVGAGI. The V end lost 1 base, the J end lost 6 bases, and 18 bases lay between the germline ends. CDR3 loop: CASSYLYSRDAKTQYF. CDR3 nucleotide sequence: TGTGCCAGCAGTTACTTGTACAGTCGTGATGCGAAGACCCAGTACTTC.

The chain recombines TRBV7-9 with TRBJ2-3; TRBD2 might be the D (6 bases). The CDR3 loop spans 15 amino acids. Germline-derived CDR1 and CDR2 are SEHNR and FQNEAQ (reference sequence). The germline V and J ends were trimmed by 4 bases and 1 base, with 12 bases remaining between them. Here the CDR3 reads CASSSLRGGTDTQYF. In nucleotides, the CDR3 is TGTGCCAGCAGCTCTCTGCGGGGCGGCACAGATACGCAGTATTTT.

This clonotype has only a few counts. This chain joins TRBV6-2 or TRBV6-3 and TRBJ2-2; D uncertain. V was pared by 3 bases and J by 3 bases, with 8 bases between. Germline V gene lookup returns CDR1 MNHEY and CDR2 SVGEGT. The CDR3 runs to 14 residues. CDR3 residues: CASSYFRDTGELFF. In nucleotides, the CDR3 is TGTGCCAGCAGTTATTTCCGGGACACCGGGGAGCTGTTTTTT.

This clonotype appeared a few times. CDR3 loop: CSAQFSTPNSPLHF. The CDR3, as DNA: TGCAGTGCGCAGTTCTCTACCCCTAATTCACCCCTCCACTTT. The J gene is TRBJ1-6, the V gene TRBV20-1; D remains unclear. CDR1 and CDR2 from the germline V gene are DFQATT and SNEGSKA (reference sequence). The CDR3 length is 14 residues. V was cut by 6 bases and J by 6 bases, with 15 bases left in between.

This sequence joins TRBV5-6 and TRBJ2-7; D is unclear. The CDR3 sequence is 13 residues long. Germline V gives CDR1 SGHDT, CDR2 YYEEEE. V was cut by 1 base and J by 0 bases, with 5 bases left in between. CDR3 loop: CASSLLPSYEQYF. The CDR3 coding sequence is TGTGCCAGCAGCTTGCTTCCCTCCTACGAGCAGTACTTC.

In its sample, this clonotype was seen a few times. This chain links TRBV12-3 or TRBV12-4 with TRBJ2-7; TRBD2 matches at 7 bases. There are 15 residues in the CDR3. The ends lost 6 bases at V and 3 bases at J; junction bases unmatched: 11. CDR3 sequence (DNA): TGTGCCAGCAGCCAAACTTCGACTAGCAGCTACGAGCAGTACTTC. Its translation: CASSQTSTSSYEQYF.

Many counts were recorded for this clonotype. This chain's CDR3 is CASSPRDGSNEKLFF. As DNA, the CDR3 is TGCGCCAGCAGCCCGAGGGACGGCTCTAATGAAAAACTGTTTTTT. The V gene is TRBV4-3, the J gene TRBJ1-4; a weak D match, TRBD1 (5 bases). Trimming removed 4 bases from V and 3 bases from J, with 12 bases in between. In germline, CDR1 is LGHNA, CDR2 YSLEER. The CDR3 has 15 amino acids.

The CDR3 bases are TGCGCCAGCAGCTACAGGGGGCTGGAGACAGATACGCAGTATTTT. This sequence encodes CASSYRGLETDTQYF. V usage is TRBV5-1 and J usage is TRBJ2-3; 9 bases line up with TRBD1. With 3 bases clipped from V and 3 bases from J, the junction kept 5 bases outside the gene matches. The CDR3 covers 15 residues. Germline loops: CDR1 SGHRS, CDR2 YFSETQ.